This T cell receptor (beta chain) stems from a study of cytomegalovirus exposure and HLA in healthy donors. General study points: Several of the most significant clusters were apparently associated with common viral pathogens in a later analysis. The study put 160 or so TCR beta chains on its list as cytomegalovirus-associated. Analyses of presence and absence presupposed an approximately uniform sequencing depth across donors.

V lost 7 bases, J lost 0 bases, and 7 bases lay in between. The CDR3 spans 13 residues. Looked up from germline, CDR1 is LNHDA and CDR2 is SQIVND (reference sequence). The PCR used 60 Vbeta and 13 Jbeta primers. Some clones are missing from TCRdb's copy, which holds only in-frame ones; the method was immunoSEQ multiplex PCR. This sample's table reports 100,000 to 150,000 clones. Regarding this clone: Its matching antigen is unknown.

The sequencing sample was made of PBMCs. This sequence was found in a middle-aged woman in good health and CMV-seronegative. The chain uses TRBV19 and TRBJ1-3, with D unclear. The CDR3 nucleotides read TGTGCCAGTAAAATGAGCTCTGGAAACACCATATATTTT. Its protein is CASKMSSGNTIYF.